Shown below are 26 T cell receptor beta chains from a single sample sequenced in a study of T cells in Graves' hyperthyroidism and ophthalmopathy. Amplification yielded TCR beta CDR3 regions, with RNA transcripts as the source. TCR CDR3 regions were first amplified by RT-PCR with HTBI primers. From the multiplex PCR reads, TCRdb called clonotypes with MiXCR, one entry per CDR3 protein. This table holds 650,000 to 750,000 distinct CDR3 sequences, 11% to 15% found once. The sample was blood. The receptors shown here come from a woman aged 18-29 years with Graves' hyperthyroidism.

This chain uses TRBV24-1 with TRBJ1-5; the D is unclear. Germline CDR1 is KGHDR and CDR2 is SFDVKD. V lost 2 bases and J 1 base, leaving 5 bases between the germline ends. The CDR3 runs 14 residues. The CDR3 sequence: CATSDSGSNQPQHF. The CDR3 nucleotides are TGTGCCACCAGTGATTCTGGAAGCAATCAGCCCCAGCATTTT.

This clonotype has just a few counts. A much larger clone differs from this one at a single base, so this may be a read error. The CDR3 bases are TGCAGTGCTAGAAGGAGGGCACACGACACTGAAGCTTTCTTT. Translated, it gives CSARRRAHDTEAFF. The chain combines TRBV20-1 with TRBJ1-1; D unresolved. V was clipped by 2 bases and J by 3 bases, with 13 bases between them. The CDR3 extends over 14 amino acids. Germline CDR1 and CDR2: DFQATT and SNEGSKA (reference sequence).

This clonotype showed up many times. The chain combines TRBV6-2 or TRBV6-3 with TRBJ1-1, with D perhaps TRBD1 (5 bases). The CDR3 sequence is 14 residues long. V gave up 6 bases and J gave up 5 bases, with 16 bases separating them. CDR1 and CDR2 (germline): MNHEY, SVGEGT. The CDR3 spells CASSPSGGRTEAFF. DNA for the CDR3: TGTGCCAGCAGCCCCTCGGGGGGGAGAACTGAAGCTTTCTTT.

The CDR3 nucleotides are TGTGCCAGCAGCGAAAAGGACAGGCACGCAGATACGCAGTATTTT. Its protein product is CASSEKDRHADTQYF. The J gene is TRBJ2-3, the V gene TRBV9; TRBD1 agrees at 7 bases. CDR3 size: 15 residues. V lost 3 bases to trimming and J lost 4 bases; unmatched junction nucleotides: 8. Germline assignment: CDR1 SGDLS and CDR2 YYNGEE.

The rearrangement joins TRBV29-1 to TRBJ2-5; maybe TRBD2 (5 bases). Germline CDR1 SQVTM, CDR2 ANQGSEA. Trimming cost V 2 bases and J 6 bases, with 13 bases left between them. The CDR3 spans 13 residues. The DNA of the CDR3 is TGCAGCGTTGAAATAACGGGATTGAAGACCCAGTACTTC. Translating gives CSVEITGLKTQYF.

This clonotype was counted at least ten times. The V and J genes are TRBV7-9 and TRBJ2-7, with D tentatively TRBD1 (5 bases). There are 14 residues in the CDR3. Looked up from germline, CDR1 is SEHNR and CDR2 is FQNEAQ (reference sequence). V shed 6 bases and J shed 2 bases, with 14 bases lying between them. The CDR3 sequence is CASSSTGVAYEQYF. The CDR3 nucleotides are TGTGCCAGCAGTTCCACAGGTGTAGCCTACGAGCAGTACTTC.

The V call is TRBV13, the J call TRBJ2-6; 11 bases are a match to TRBD2. Germline V gives CDR1 PRHDT, CDR2 FYEKMQ (reference sequence). The CDR3 is 20 residues long. V shed 5 bases, J shed 2 bases, and the junction held 14 bases outside the gene matches. CDR3 nucleotides: TGTGCCAGCAGCCAAGCTTATAGACTAGCGGGACCCCCTGGGGCCAACGTCCTGACTTTC. It encodes CASSQAYRLAGPPGANVLTF. The complete variable domain, with remaining parts taken from reference TRBV13 and TRBJ2-6, reads AAGVIQSPRHLIKEKRETATLKCYPIPRHDTVYWYQQGPGQDPQFLISFYEKMQSDKGSIPDRFSAQQFSDYHSELNMSSLELGDSALYFCASSQAYRLAGPPGANVLTFGAGSRLTVL.

The chain combines TRBV10-2 with TRBJ2-3, with D perhaps matching TRBD2 (7 bases). Germline V gives CDR1 WSHSY, CDR2 SAAADI. The CDR3 totals 14 residues. Deletions cut 7 bases from V and 1 base from J, with 12 bases between. This CDR3 is CASTTGGGTDTQYF. The CDR3 DNA sequence: TGCGCCAGCACTACGGGGGGCGGCACAGATACGCAGTATTTT.

The chain recombines TRBV28 with TRBJ1-5; D possibly corresponds to TRBD1 (6 bases). CDR1 and CDR2 from the germline V gene are MDHEN and SYDVKM. This CDR3 has 15 residues. V dropped 4 bases and J dropped 6 bases, with 16 bases sitting between them. The CDR3 bases are TGTGCCAGCAGTTCCCAGGGGAGGGGGAGTCAGCCCCAGCATTTT. This encodes CASSSQGRGSQPQHF.

This clonotype was picked up many times. J is TRBJ2-3 and V is TRBV18; D call uncertain. Trimming shortened V by 6 bases and J by 0 bases, and 13 bases separated the two germline ends. CDR3 length equals 15 residues. Germline values: CDR1 KGHSH, CDR2 LQKENI. CDR3 protein: CASSDVRISTDTQYF. CDR3 DNA sequence: TGTGCCAGCTCCGACGTGCGGATTAGCACAGATACGCAGTATTTT.

This clonotype was recorded many times. CDR3 residues: CASSLGPTGDEQYF. The CDR3 bases are TGTGCCAGCAGTCTTGGCCCGACAGGGGACGAGCAGTACTTC. The chain links TRBV2 to TRBJ2-7; 8 bases are shared with TRBD1. This CDR3 spans 14 amino acids. Germline V gene sequence: CDR1 SNHLY, CDR2 FYNNEI. V shed 5 bases and J 5 bases; nucleotides not matched to a gene: 8.

This clonotype was seen only a few times. The gene calls are TRBV19 and TRBJ2-7; possible D gene TRBD1, 6 bases. Germline V gene data show CDR1 as LNHDA and CDR2 as SQIVND (reference sequence). The CDR3 spans 15 residues. Deletions cut 3 bases from V and 5 bases from J, with 17 bases between. The CDR3 nucleotides read TGTGCCAGTAGTATTGGGGCGAATAACAGGGACGAGCAGTACTTC. Protein product: CASSIGANNRDEQYF.

This clonotype was picked up many times. The chain is built from TRBV5-6 and TRBJ2-2, with 8 bases lining up with TRBD1. The CDR3 spans 18 residues. Germline lookup yields CDR1 SGHDT and CDR2 YYEEEE. V trimming: 4 bases; J trimming: 2 bases; junction bases outside the gene matches: 13. In nucleotides, the CDR3 is TGTGCCAGCAGCCGTACTAGCAGGGGGCGACTAAACACCGGGGAGCTGTTTTTT. It translates to CASSRTSRGRLNTGELFF.

The rearrangement links TRBV15 to TRBJ1-1, with a tentative D call TRBD1 (5 bases). V was pared by 0 bases and J by 5 bases, with 13 bases between. The germline V gene encodes CDR1 LNHNV and CDR2 YYDKDF (reference sequence). This CDR3 has 15 amino acids. The DNA for the CDR3 is TGTGCCACCAGCAGAGATCCCGGGGGACTTACTGAAGCTTTCTTT. Translated, it gives CATSRDPGGLTEAFF.

This rearrangement joins TRBV7-9 to TRBJ2-2; possibly TRBD1 for D (5 bases). The length of the CDR3 is 14 residues. Trimming removed 1 base at V and 6 bases at J, with 9 bases between. Germline V gene data show CDR1 as SEHNR and CDR2 as FQNEAQ (reference sequence). As DNA, the CDR3 is TGTGCCAGCAGCTTAGAGGGGTTTGCCGGGGAGCTGTTTTTT. It is translated as CASSLEGFAGELFF.

The V gene is TRBV6-1, the J gene TRBJ1-2; D perhaps matches TRBD1 (5 bases). V was trimmed by 7 bases and J by 8 bases, leaving 17 bases between them. The CDR3 has 13 residues. Germline V gene lookup returns CDR1 MNHNS and CDR2 SASEGT. The CDR3 DNA reads as TGTGCCAGCAAGATCGACAGCCGAGGCGGCTACACCTTC. Protein: CASKIDSRGGYTF.

The J gene is TRBJ2-7, the V gene TRBV4-1; the D gene could be TRBD1 or TRBD2 (5 bases each). There are 16 residues in the CDR3. Germline V gene sequence: CDR1 MGHRA, CDR2 YSYEKL. V was trimmed by 4 bases and J by 4 bases, leaving 20 bases between them. The chain's CDR3 is CASSRQNPGPNYEQYF. The CDR3, as DNA: TGCGCCAGCAGCCGACAGAATCCGGGACCGAATTACGAGCAGTACTTC.

This clonotype was counted ten times or more. The chain couples TRBV29-1 to TRBJ1-1; 7 positions agree with TRBD1. V was clipped by 1 base and J by 7 bases; unmatched bases: 3. This CDR3 has 12 amino acids. Germline V gives CDR1 SQVTM, CDR2 ANQGSEA. The CDR3 DNA follows: TGCAGCGTTGAAGGGGACAGCCTTGAAGCTTTCTTT. Residues: CSVEGDSLEAFF.

This clonotype has a handful of counts. V is TRBV4-1 and J is TRBJ2-3; the D is unclear. Germline V gene lookup returns CDR1 MGHRA and CDR2 YSYEKL. V gave up 5 bases and J gave up 2 bases, with 14 bases separating them. The CDR3 length is 15 residues. CDR3 amino acids: CASSYSTALTDTQYF. CDR3 nucleotide sequence: TGCGCCAGCAGCTACTCCACAGCACTCACAGATACGCAGTATTTT.

This clonotype appeared a single time. This may come from a read error, since a much larger clone is one base off. The CDR3 bases are TGCAGTGCTCCGGTTGGCAGGGGGTATAATGAGCAGTACTTC. Amino acids: CSAPVGRGYNEQYF. The V and J genes are TRBV20-1 and TRBJ2-1; 7 nucleotides align to TRBD1. With the DNA end fitting TRBJ2-7 better, the J assignment may be wrong. Germline assignment: CDR1 DFQATT and CDR2 SNEGSKA (reference sequence). This CDR3 spans 14 amino acids.

The chain recombines TRBV12-3 or TRBV12-4 with TRBJ2-7; D remains ambiguous. This CDR3 region has 13 residues. The ends were cut back, 3 bases at V and 6 bases at J, with 12 bases in the middle. The DNA of the CDR3 is TGTGCCAGCAGTTTGGAGCGTCCCTGCGAGCAGTACTTC. Its translation is CASSLERPCEQYF.

This clonotype was found many times. This chain connects TRBV6-1 to TRBJ2-5, with D possibly TRBD1 on 6 matching bases. Germline values: CDR1 MNHNS, CDR2 SASEGT. V was pared by 6 bases and J by 0 bases, with 14 bases between. The CDR3 is 15 amino acids. CDR3 sequence reads: CASRFPGANQETQYF. The CDR3 DNA reads as TGTGCCAGCAGGTTTCCAGGGGCCAACCAAGAGACCCAGTACTTC.

The genes are TRBV6-1 and TRBJ1-1; no reliable D call. V shed 2 bases and J shed 11 bases, with 15 bases lying between them. CDR1 is MNHNS, CDR2 SASEGT, per germline. The CDR3 covers 13 residues. In DNA, the CDR3 is TGTGCCAGCAGTGAACCGCCAAGGGATTTTGCTTTCTTT. Protein sequence: CASSEPPRDFAFF.

This clonotype was detected ten times or more. The V call is TRBV2, the J call TRBJ1-4; tentative D call: TRBD1 (5 bases). Per the germline V gene, CDR1 is SNHLY and CDR2 is FYNNEI. The CDR3 spans 14 residues. V was shortened by 3 bases and J by 7 bases, with 12 bases between the two germline ends. This CDR3 reads CASSDLGDGEKLFF. CDR3 nucleotides: TGTGCCAGCAGTGATTTAGGGGATGGTGAAAAACTGTTTTTT. Complete variable domain (other parts from reference TRBV2 and TRBJ1-4): EPEVTQTPSHQVTQMGQEVILRCVPISNHLYFYWYRQILGQKVEFLVSFYNNEISEKSEIFDDQFSVERPDGSNFTLKIRSTKLEDSAMYFCASSDLGDGEKLFFGSGTQLSVL.

V and J are TRBV29-1 and TRBJ1-3; perhaps TRBD1 as D (5 bases). CDR1 is SQVTM, CDR2 ANQGSEA, per germline. Between the trimmed V and J ends, which lost 7 bases and 5 bases, there was a span of 21 bases. The CDR3 totals 15 residues. As DNA, the CDR3 is TGCAGCGCCCTCCATGGGGCTGAAGAAAGAAACACCATATATTTT. It specifies CSALHGAEERNTIYF. The full variable domain, with the rest looked up from reference TRBV29-1 and TRBJ1-3, is SAVISQKPSRDICQRGTSLTIQCQVDSQVTMMFWYRQQPGQSLTLIATANQGSEATYESGFVIDKFPISRPNLTFSTLTVSNMSPEDSSIYLCSALHGAEERNTIYFGEGSWLTVV.

This clonotype was observed many times. This chain links TRBV15 with TRBJ1-5, with 7 bases aligning to TRBD1. The V gene's germline CDR1 is LNHNV and CDR2 YYDKDF (reference sequence). CDR3 length: 14 amino acids. Trimming cost V 5 bases and J 2 bases; bases outside gene matches: 3. The CDR3 loop reads CATSDREGNQPQHF. The CDR3 DNA reads as TGTGCCACCAGCGACAGGGAGGGCAATCAGCCCCAGCATTTT. Variable domain in full (rest from reference TRBV15 and TRBJ1-5): DAMVIQNPRYQVTQFGKPVTLSCSQTLNHNVMYWYQQKSSQAPKLLFHYYDKDFNNEADTPDNFQSRRPNTSFCFLDIRSPGLGDTAMYLCATSDREGNQPQHFGDGTRLSIL.